The subject of this entry is one T cell receptor (beta chain). The antigen remains unidentified. Germline V gene lookup returns CDR1 LNHDA and CDR2 SQIVND (reference sequence). The CDR3 length is 14 residues. J was trimmed by 4 bases and V by 5 bases; bases with no gene match: 7. The data stem from a study of blood T cells in healthy people across ages. Findings and limits, study-wide: Higher diversity, along with more naive CD4+ cells, distinguished long-lived donors from aged donors. A strong correlation was found between TCR beta diversity and the percentage of naive T cells.

Healthy Caucasians from Russia aged roughly 6 to 90 served as donors. At least 6.5 million PBMCs were isolated per sample. It was with a sample-barcoded 5' primer and a J-beta primer mix that a second PCR of roughly 7 to 12 cycles was run. One entry per CDR3 protein, called by TCRdb with MiXCR from the 5' RACE reads. The data show 1.5 million to 2 million distinct CDR3 sequences, roughly 30% seen once. Source material: blood. The chain is built from TRBV19 and TRBJ1-2, with TRBD1 identical over 7 bases. The receptor's source is a young woman in good health. The CDR3 reads CASSQPGDSYGYTF. In nucleotides, the CDR3 is TGTGCCAGTAGTCAACCCGGGGACAGCTATGGCTACACCTTC.